A selection of T cell receptor beta chains follows, all from one sample in a study of CD4 T cells in relation to SARS-CoV-2 and coronaviruses. Profiled with immunoSEQ multiplex PCR; TCRdb holds only in-frame clones, not every one. The sample carries just under 65,000 clones, approximately 94% recorded once. Sample: naive CD4+ T cells from PBMCs. Receptors were obtained from a human donor in good health. The CDR3 runs from the conserved cysteine through the conserved F or W. Each record gives: clone size, V gene, D gene, J gene, CDR3 DNA, CDR3 protein. A D gene is named only where the DNA matches it firmly. Clone size is shown for a subset of rows, as once, few, many or a class of expanded clone.

clone_size: NA
v_call: TRBV5-1
d_call: TRBD2
j_call: TRBJ2-3
cdr3_nt: TGCGCCAGCAGCTTGGTGTCGTGGAGCGGGAGGGCCGCAGATACGCAGTATTTT
cdr3_aa: CASSLVSWSGRAADTQYF

clone_size: NA
v_call: TRBV3-1/TRBV3-2
d_call: TRBD1
j_call: TRBJ2-3
cdr3_nt: TGTGCCAGCAGCCACGGGGACAGGGGGCAATTAGATACGCAGTATTTT
cdr3_aa: CASSHGDRGQLDTQYF

clone_size: NA
v_call: TRBV5-1
d_call: NA
j_call: TRBJ2-7
cdr3_nt: TGCGCCAGCAGCTTGGCGACCGCGGGACCCACCTTCTCCTACGAGCAGTACTTC
cdr3_aa: CASSLATAGPTFSYEQYF

clone_size: NA
v_call: TRBV3-1/TRBV3-2
d_call: TRBD1
j_call: TRBJ2-3
cdr3_nt: TGTGCCAGCAGCCAAGTACAGGGGCCAGATACGCAGTATTTT
cdr3_aa: CASSQVQGPDTQYF

clone_size: once
v_call: TRBV7-9
d_call: NA
j_call: TRBJ2-7
cdr3_nt: TGTGCCAGCAGCAAGCAGGGGCCCGAGCAGTACTTC
cdr3_aa: CASSKQGPEQYF

clone_size: NA
v_call: TRBV28
d_call: TRBD2
j_call: TRBJ2-5
cdr3_nt: TGTGCCAGCAGTTTATCTAAGGGACTAGCGGGAGGAGAGACCCAGTACTTC
cdr3_aa: CASSLSKGLAGGETQYF

clone_size: NA
v_call: TRBV9
d_call: TRBD2
j_call: TRBJ2-5
cdr3_nt: TGTGCCAGCAGCGTCCTCTCGACTAGCGGACAAGAGACCCAGTACTTC
cdr3_aa: CASSVLSTSGQETQYF

clone_size: NA
v_call: TRBV28
d_call: NA
j_call: TRBJ2-7
cdr3_nt: TGTGCCAGCAGTTTATTGGGCTACGAGCAGTACTTC
cdr3_aa: CASSLLGYEQYF

clone_size: NA
v_call: TRBV18
d_call: NA
j_call: TRBJ1-1
cdr3_nt: TGTGCCAGCTCACCACCGGGGACATACACTGAAGCTTTCTTT
cdr3_aa: CASSPPGTYTEAFF

clone_size: NA
v_call: TRBV7-9
d_call: NA
j_call: TRBJ2-5
cdr3_nt: TGTGCCAGCAGCCCGACACAGGGGAGGGAGACCCAGTACTTC
cdr3_aa: CASSPTQGRETQYF

clone_size: once
v_call: TRBV7-9
d_call: NA
j_call: TRBJ1-1
cdr3_nt: TGTGCCAGCAGACACTGGGGTATGAACACTGAAGCTTTCTTT
cdr3_aa: CASRHWGMNTEAFF

clone_size: NA
v_call: TRBV5-5
d_call: NA
j_call: TRBJ2-1
cdr3_nt: TGTGCCAGCAGCTCATTAAAGGACCTTTGGGGCAATGAGCAGTTCTTC
cdr3_aa: CASSSLKDLWGNEQFF

clone_size: NA
v_call: TRBV5-6
d_call: NA
j_call: TRBJ2-1
cdr3_nt: TGTGCCAGCAGCTTGGCCGGCTCCGGCTACAATGAGCAGTTCTTC
cdr3_aa: CASSLAGSGYNEQFF

clone_size: NA
v_call: TRBV3-1/TRBV3-2
d_call: NA
j_call: TRBJ2-2
cdr3_nt: TGTGCCAGCAGCCAAGTCCGCATGGGAGGTCGGACCGGGGAGCTGTTTTTT
cdr3_aa: CASSQVRMGGRTGELFF

clone_size: NA
v_call: TRBV6-5
d_call: TRBD1
j_call: TRBJ2-7
cdr3_nt: TGTGCCAGCAGAAGGACAGGGGGCTCGGGCGAGCAGTACTTC
cdr3_aa: CASRRTGGSGEQYF

clone_size: NA
v_call: TRBV3-1/TRBV3-2
d_call: NA
j_call: TRBJ2-5
cdr3_nt: TGTGCCAGCAGCCAAGATCTTGCCGACAGAGGAGAGACCCAGTACTTC
cdr3_aa: CASSQDLADRGETQYF

clone_size: NA
v_call: TRBV7-2
d_call: NA
j_call: TRBJ2-5
cdr3_nt: TGTGCCAGCAGCTTAGCAGGGGCCAAGGAGACCCAGTACTTC
cdr3_aa: CASSLAGAKETQYF

clone_size: NA
v_call: TRBV7-9
d_call: NA
j_call: TRBJ1-5
cdr3_nt: TGTGCCAGCAGCGGGGGTAGCAATCAGCCCCAGCATTTT
cdr3_aa: CASSGGSNQPQHF

clone_size: NA
v_call: TRBV28
d_call: NA
j_call: TRBJ2-7
cdr3_nt: TGTGCCACGTCCCTAGTTGAGCAGTACTTC
cdr3_aa: CATSLVEQYF

clone_size: NA
v_call: TRBV19
d_call: NA
j_call: TRBJ1-1
cdr3_nt: TGTGCCAGTAGTAGTGGACAGACCCGAGCTATCGCTTTCTTT
cdr3_aa: CASSSGQTRAIAFF

clone_size: NA
v_call: TRBV7-9
d_call: TRBD1
j_call: TRBJ2-7
cdr3_nt: TGTGCCAGCACCCGACAGGGGTCGACCTACGAGCAGTACTTC
cdr3_aa: CASTRQGSTYEQYF

clone_size: NA
v_call: TRBV7-3
d_call: NA
j_call: TRBJ2-3
cdr3_nt: TGTGCCAGCAGCCCGGAGACAGGTCCTTCGCAGTATTTT
cdr3_aa: CASSPETGPSQYF

clone_size: NA
v_call: TRBV7-2
d_call: NA
j_call: TRBJ2-7
cdr3_nt: TGTGCCAGCAGTTCCCGGGGGGGGACAGGTGCATCCTACGAGCAGTACTTC
cdr3_aa: CASSSRGGTGASYEQYF

clone_size: NA
v_call: TRBV5-1
d_call: NA
j_call: TRBJ2-5
cdr3_nt: TGCGCCAGCAGCCCACCCGGGAGACAAGAGACCCAGTACTTC
cdr3_aa: CASSPPGRQETQYF

clone_size: NA
v_call: TRBV18
d_call: NA
j_call: TRBJ1-3
cdr3_nt: TGTGCCAGCTCACCAAAGGGCAGGGACTCTGGAAACACCATATATTTT
cdr3_aa: CASSPKGRDSGNTIYF

clone_size: NA
v_call: TRBV6-5
d_call: NA
j_call: TRBJ1-2
cdr3_nt: TGTGCCAGAGTAAGTCTGGACACCGTCTATGGCTACACCTTC
cdr3_aa: CARVSLDTVYGYTF

clone_size: NA
v_call: TRBV28
d_call: TRBD1
j_call: TRBJ1-5
cdr3_nt: TGTGCCAGCAGTCAGGGACAGACAAATCAGCCCCAGCATTTT
cdr3_aa: CASSQGQTNQPQHF

clone_size: NA
v_call: TRBV30
d_call: TRBD2
j_call: TRBJ2-1
cdr3_nt: TGTGCCTGGAGTGGAACTAGCGGGTCCCCGAGGTATGAGCAGTTCTTC
cdr3_aa: CAWSGTSGSPRYEQFF

clone_size: NA
v_call: TRBV6-1
d_call: TRBD1
j_call: TRBJ2-7
cdr3_nt: TGTGCCAGCAGTGAAGTTTTGGACAGGTCCTGGTCGGACGAGCAGTACTTC
cdr3_aa: CASSEVLDRSWSDEQYF

clone_size: NA
v_call: TRBV7-3
d_call: TRBD1
j_call: TRBJ1-4
cdr3_nt: TGTGCCAGCAGCTTAACGGGAGGACAGGGGGCTAATGAAAAACTGTTTTTT
cdr3_aa: CASSLTGGQGANEKLFF

clone_size: NA
v_call: TRBV19
d_call: NA
j_call: TRBJ2-2
cdr3_nt: TGTGCCAGTAGTATAGATCTTCAGGGGTCATGGGAGCTGTTTTTT
cdr3_aa: CASSIDLQGSWELFF

clone_size: NA
v_call: TRBV6-1
d_call: NA
j_call: TRBJ1-1
cdr3_nt: TGTGCCAGCAGTGAATTGTGGGGCGTTGGGGCTTTCTTT
cdr3_aa: CASSELWGVGAFF

clone_size: NA
v_call: TRBV24-1
d_call: TRBD2
j_call: TRBJ2-1
cdr3_nt: TGTGCCACCAGTGACCCTAGCGGGAGCGCTCGGAATGAGCAGTTCTTC
cdr3_aa: CATSDPSGSARNEQFF

clone_size: NA
v_call: TRBV5-1
d_call: TRBD1
j_call: TRBJ1-2
cdr3_nt: TGCGCCAGCAGCGGGACAGAGGGCGGCGATGGCTACACCTTC
cdr3_aa: CASSGTEGGDGYTF

clone_size: NA
v_call: TRBV5-1
d_call: TRBD1
j_call: TRBJ1-1
cdr3_nt: TGCGCCAGCAGCTTGACCGACAGGGTGACTGAAGCTTTCTTT
cdr3_aa: CASSLTDRVTEAFF

clone_size: NA
v_call: TRBV28
d_call: NA
j_call: TRBJ2-3
cdr3_nt: TGTGCCATTAATAGGGGGGGGTTGGATACGCAGTATTTT
cdr3_aa: CAINRGGLDTQYF

clone_size: NA
v_call: TRBV18
d_call: TRBD1
j_call: TRBJ1-2
cdr3_nt: TGTGCCAGCTCGTCGGACAGGGGTAACTATGGCTACACCTTC
cdr3_aa: CASSSDRGNYGYTF

clone_size: NA
v_call: TRBV12-3/TRBV12-4
d_call: NA
j_call: TRBJ2-3
cdr3_nt: TGTGCCAGCAGTTTAACGGATACGCAGTATTTT
cdr3_aa: CASSLTDTQYF

clone_size: few
v_call: TRBV4-2
d_call: TRBD2
j_call: TRBJ2-2
cdr3_nt: TGTGCCAGCAGGCCTAGCGGTTCGAACACCGGGGAGCTGTTTTTT
cdr3_aa: CASRPSGSNTGELFF

clone_size: NA
v_call: TRBV11-2
d_call: NA
j_call: TRBJ2-7
cdr3_nt: TGTGCCAGCAGCGCCGATGCCCTACTAGCTGTTTACGAGCAGTACTTC
cdr3_aa: CASSADALLAVYEQYF

clone_size: NA
v_call: TRBV5-4
d_call: NA
j_call: TRBJ2-1
cdr3_nt: TGTGCCAGCAGCACAGGACCGCGGGAGCAGTTCTTC
cdr3_aa: CASSTGPREQFF

clone_size: NA
v_call: TRBV28
d_call: NA
j_call: TRBJ1-3
cdr3_nt: TGTGCCAGCAGTTTTCTCGTGGCCGATGGCTCTGGAAACACCATATATTTT
cdr3_aa: CASSFLVADGSGNTIYF

clone_size: NA
v_call: TRBV28
d_call: NA
j_call: TRBJ1-5
cdr3_nt: TGTGCCTCCCGATCTACCACAAATCAGCCCCAGCATTTT
cdr3_aa: CASRSTTNQPQHF

clone_size: NA
v_call: TRBV3-1/TRBV3-2
d_call: NA
j_call: TRBJ2-7
cdr3_nt: TGTGCCAGCAGCCAAGTGGGGGACGAGCAGTACTTC
cdr3_aa: CASSQVGDEQYF

clone_size: NA
v_call: TRBV18
d_call: TRBD2
j_call: TRBJ2-3
cdr3_nt: TGTGCCAGCTCACCAAAGGCGGGAGGAACAGATACGCAGTATTTT
cdr3_aa: CASSPKAGGTDTQYF

clone_size: NA
v_call: TRBV2
d_call: NA
j_call: TRBJ2-7
cdr3_nt: TGTGCCAGCAGCCCTCAAACCTACGAGCAGTACTTC
cdr3_aa: CASSPQTYEQYF

clone_size: NA
v_call: TRBV28
d_call: NA
j_call: TRBJ1-1
cdr3_nt: TGTGCCACCCCCCGGGGGGCTTCTGAAGCTTTCTTT
cdr3_aa: CATPRGASEAFF

clone_size: NA
v_call: TRBV27
d_call: TRBD2
j_call: TRBJ2-3
cdr3_nt: TGTGCCAGCAGTCCGCCTGGGGGGAGGGCCGAGGAAGATACGCAGTATTTT
cdr3_aa: CASSPPGGRAEEDTQYF

clone_size: NA
v_call: TRBV29-1
d_call: TRBD1
j_call: TRBJ2-6
cdr3_nt: TGCAGCGTAAGGACAGGGGGGATCCCTGGGGCCAACGTCCTGACTTTC
cdr3_aa: CSVRTGGIPGANVLTF

clone_size: NA
v_call: TRBV4-2
d_call: NA
j_call: TRBJ1-1
cdr3_nt: TGTGCCAGCAGCCCCCCCGGGGGGACAAACACTGAAGCTTTCTTT
cdr3_aa: CASSPPGGTNTEAFF